This T cell receptor beta chain was sequenced for a study of blood T cell repertoires in COVID-19. V shed 5 bases, J shed 0 bases, and the junction held 10 bases outside the gene matches. Germline V gives CDR1 KGHDR, CDR2 SFDVKD. The CDR3 spans 18 residues. The method was immunoSEQ multiplex PCR; TCRdb's version includes in-frame clones alone and lacks a portion of them. The sample has hundreds of thousands of clones, around 88% seen once. The sequenced sample consisted of PBMCs or T cells enriched from blood (not recorded which). The source is a woman aged 25 to 39 who had been exposed to COVID-19. This rearrangement joins TRBV24-1 to TRBJ2-1; 9 bases are shared with TRBD1. The CDR3: CATSGRTGVTSSYNEQFF. CDR3 DNA: TGTGCCACCAGTGGTAGGACAGGGGTGACCAGCTCCTACAATGAGCAGTTCTTC.